This TCR beta chain was profiled in a study of early T cells in non-severe SARS-CoV-2 infection. Study-level information: It was bulk RNA from unsorted whole blood that was sequenced, and the chains were unpaired.

Germline V lookup: CDR1 SGHDT, CDR2 YYEEEE. The germline V and J ends were trimmed by 4 bases and 2 bases, with 10 bases remaining between them. This CDR3 is 13 amino acids long. TCRdb re-analysed the 5' RACE reads in MiXCR, keeping a single row per CDR3 protein. Of 55,000 or so distinct CDR3 sequences in the sample, under 14% were seen once. This clonotype occurred many times. This TCR was recovered from an adult who was a healthcare worker with PCR-confirmed SARS-CoV-2 infection or an uninfected control (not recorded which). The chain couples TRBV5-6 to TRBJ2-7, with a weak D call TRBD1 (6 bases). Sample: whole blood. This CDR3 reads CASSRDIPYEQYF. CDR3 bases: TGTGCCAGCAGCCGGGACATTCCCTACGAGCAGTACTTC.